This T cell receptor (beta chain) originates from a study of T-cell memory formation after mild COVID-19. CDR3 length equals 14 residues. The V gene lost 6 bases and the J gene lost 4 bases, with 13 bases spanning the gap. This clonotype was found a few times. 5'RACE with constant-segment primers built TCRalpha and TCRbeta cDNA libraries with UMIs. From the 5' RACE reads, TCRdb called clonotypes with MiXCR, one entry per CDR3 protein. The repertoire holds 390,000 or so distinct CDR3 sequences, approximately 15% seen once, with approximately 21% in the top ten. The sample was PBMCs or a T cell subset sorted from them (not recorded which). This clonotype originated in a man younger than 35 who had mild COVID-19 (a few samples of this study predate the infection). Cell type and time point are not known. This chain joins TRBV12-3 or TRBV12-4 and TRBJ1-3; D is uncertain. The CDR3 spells CASSLRLGGNTIYF. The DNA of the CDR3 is TGTGCCAGCAGCCTCAGACTGGGCGGAAACACCATATATTTT.